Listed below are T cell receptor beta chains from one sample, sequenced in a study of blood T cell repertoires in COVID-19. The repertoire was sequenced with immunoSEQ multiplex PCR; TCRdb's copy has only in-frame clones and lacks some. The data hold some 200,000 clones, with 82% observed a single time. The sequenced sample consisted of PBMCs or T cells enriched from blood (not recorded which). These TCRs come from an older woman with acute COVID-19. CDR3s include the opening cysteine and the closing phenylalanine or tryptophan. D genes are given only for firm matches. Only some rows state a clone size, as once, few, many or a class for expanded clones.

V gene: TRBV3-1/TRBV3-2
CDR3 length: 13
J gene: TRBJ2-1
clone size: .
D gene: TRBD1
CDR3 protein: CASSQAGGNEQFF
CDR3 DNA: TGTGCCAGCAGCCAAGCAGGGGGCAATGAGCAGTTCTTC

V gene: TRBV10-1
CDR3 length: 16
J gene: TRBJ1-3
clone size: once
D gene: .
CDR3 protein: CASSGGRGRSGNTIYF
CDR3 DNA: TGCGCCAGCAGTGGTGGCAGGGGACGCTCTGGAAACACCATATATTTT

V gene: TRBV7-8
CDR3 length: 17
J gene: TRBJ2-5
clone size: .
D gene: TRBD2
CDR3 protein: CASSSGLAGGPLKTQYF
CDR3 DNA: TGTGCCAGCAGCTCGGGACTAGCGGGAGGGCCATTGAAGACCCAGTACTTC

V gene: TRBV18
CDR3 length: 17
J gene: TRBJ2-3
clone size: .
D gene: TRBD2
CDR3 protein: CASSPRRGGTSTDTQYF
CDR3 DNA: TGTGCCAGCTCACCACGGCGCGGGGGGACTAGCACAGATACGCAGTATTTT

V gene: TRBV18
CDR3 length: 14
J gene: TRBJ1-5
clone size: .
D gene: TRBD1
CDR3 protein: CASSPSGGDQPQHF
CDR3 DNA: TGTGCCAGCTCACCATCAGGGGGCGATCAGCCCCAGCATTTT

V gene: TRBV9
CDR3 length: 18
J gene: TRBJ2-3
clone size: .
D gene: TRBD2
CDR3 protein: CASSVRYIAGASTDTQYF
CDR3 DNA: TGTGCCAGCAGCGTACGGTATATAGCGGGGGCTAGCACAGATACGCAGTATTTT

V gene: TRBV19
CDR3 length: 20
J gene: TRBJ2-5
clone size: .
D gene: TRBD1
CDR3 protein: CASSSSEITGTALWRETQYF
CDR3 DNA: TGTGCCAGTAGTTCTTCGGAAATTACCGGGACAGCCTTATGGCGGGAGACCCAGTACTTC

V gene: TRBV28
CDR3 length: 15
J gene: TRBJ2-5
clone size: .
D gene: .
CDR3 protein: CASRKGGTGKETQYF
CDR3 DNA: TGTGCCAGCAGAAAGGGGGGGACAGGAAAAGAGACCCAGTACTTC

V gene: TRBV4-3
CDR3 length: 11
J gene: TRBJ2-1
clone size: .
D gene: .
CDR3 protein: CASSERNEQFF
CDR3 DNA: TGCGCCAGCAGTGAGCGGAATGAGCAGTTCTTC

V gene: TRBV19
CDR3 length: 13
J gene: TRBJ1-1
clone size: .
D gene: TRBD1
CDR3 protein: CASSRGQYTEAFF
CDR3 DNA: TGTGCCAGTAGTAGGGGACAGTACACTGAAGCTTTCTTT

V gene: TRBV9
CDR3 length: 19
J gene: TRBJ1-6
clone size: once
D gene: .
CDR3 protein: CASSVERSLGLRGNSPLHF
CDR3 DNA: TGTGCCAGCAGCGTAGAGCGGAGCTTAGGTTTACGCGGGAATTCACCCCTCCACTTT

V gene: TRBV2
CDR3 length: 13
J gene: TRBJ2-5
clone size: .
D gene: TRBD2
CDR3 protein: CASTRAGRETQYF
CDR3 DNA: TGTGCCAGCACTCGAGCGGGAAGAGAGACCCAGTACTTC

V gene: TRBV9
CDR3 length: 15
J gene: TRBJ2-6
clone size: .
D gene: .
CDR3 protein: CASSVDSIGANVLTF
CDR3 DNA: TGTGCCAGCAGCGTAGATAGTATTGGGGCCAACGTCCTGACTTTC

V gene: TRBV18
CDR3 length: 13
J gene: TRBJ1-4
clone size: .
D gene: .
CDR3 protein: CASLGGTAEKLFF
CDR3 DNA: TGTGCCAGCCTGGGGGGAACGGCGGAAAAACTGTTTTTT

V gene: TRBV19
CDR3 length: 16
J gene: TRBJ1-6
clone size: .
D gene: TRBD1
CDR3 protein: CASSIQGDRGSSPLHF
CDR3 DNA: TGTGCCAGTAGTATTCAGGGGGACAGGGGCAGTTCACCCCTCCACTTT

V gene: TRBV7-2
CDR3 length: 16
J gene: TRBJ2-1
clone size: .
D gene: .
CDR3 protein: CASSLNPGSRRGEQFF
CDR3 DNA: TGTGCCAGCAGCTTGAATCCAGGCTCCCGACGGGGTGAGCAGTTCTTC

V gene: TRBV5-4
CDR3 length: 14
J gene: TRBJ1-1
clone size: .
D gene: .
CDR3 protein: CASSLEQGTTEAFF
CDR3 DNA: TGTGCCAGCAGCTTGGAACAGGGCACCACTGAAGCTTTCTTT

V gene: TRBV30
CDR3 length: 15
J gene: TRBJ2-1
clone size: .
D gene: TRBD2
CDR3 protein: CAWSGEAGEYNEQFF
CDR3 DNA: TGTGCCTGGAGTGGGGAAGCGGGGGAGTACAATGAGCAGTTCTTC

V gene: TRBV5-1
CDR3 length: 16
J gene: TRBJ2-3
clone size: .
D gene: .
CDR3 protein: CASSSGGLIHTDTQYF
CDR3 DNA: TGCGCCAGCAGCTCCGGAGGGCTCATACATACAGATACGCAGTATTTT

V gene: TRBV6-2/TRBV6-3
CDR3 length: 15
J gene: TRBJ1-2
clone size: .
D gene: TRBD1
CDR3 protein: CASSLGQLNIYGYTF
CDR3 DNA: TGTGCCAGCAGCCTGGGACAGTTAAATATTTATGGCTACACCTTC

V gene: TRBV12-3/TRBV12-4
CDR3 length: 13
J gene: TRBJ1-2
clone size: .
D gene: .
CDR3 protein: CASSLQGVYGYTF
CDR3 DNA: TGTGCCAGCAGCCTACAGGGAGTCTATGGCTACACCTTC

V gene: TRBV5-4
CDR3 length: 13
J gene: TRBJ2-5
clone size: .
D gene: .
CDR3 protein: CASSLGREETQYF
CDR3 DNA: TGTGCCAGCAGCTTGGGCAGGGAAGAGACCCAGTACTTC

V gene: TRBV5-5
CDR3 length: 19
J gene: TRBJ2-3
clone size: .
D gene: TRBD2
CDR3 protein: CASSLRGELGLAGTDTQYF
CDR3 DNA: TGTGCCAGCAGTTTAAGGGGGGAGTTGGGACTAGCGGGCACAGATACGCAGTATTTT

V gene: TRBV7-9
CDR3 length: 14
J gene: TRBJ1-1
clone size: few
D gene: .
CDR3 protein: CASTLAGMNTEAFF
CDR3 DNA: TGTGCCAGCACCCTAGCCGGAATGAACACTGAAGCTTTCTTT

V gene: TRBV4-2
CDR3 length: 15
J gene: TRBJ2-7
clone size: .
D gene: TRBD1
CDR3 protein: CASSQEDRGPGEQYF
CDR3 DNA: TGTGCCAGCAGCCAAGAAGACAGGGGGCCGGGGGAGCAGTACTTC

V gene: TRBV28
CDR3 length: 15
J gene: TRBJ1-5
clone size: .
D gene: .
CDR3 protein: CASREQGRGNQPQHF
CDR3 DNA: TGTGCCAGCAGGGAACAGGGTCGAGGCAATCAGCCCCAGCATTTT